The 20 T cell receptor beta chains in this list originate from one sample, sequenced in a study of T-cell memory formation after mild COVID-19. TCRdb re-called the 5' RACE reads with MiXCR, one entry per CDR3 protein. The sample shows roughly 180,000 distinct CDR3 sequences, roughly 11% of them seen only once. The sample taken for sequencing was PBMCs or a T cell subset sorted from them (not recorded which). The source is a young man who had mild COVID-19 (a few samples of this study predate the infection). Cell type and time point are not known.

This clonotype was detected many times. The chain couples TRBV20-1 to TRBJ1-5, with 7 bases lining up with TRBD1. V shed 3 bases and J 0 bases; nucleotides not matched to a gene: 14. CDR3 length: 18 residues. Germline CDR1 reads DFQATT; CDR2 reads SNEGSKA (reference sequence). CDR3: CSASLSRGGGISNQPQHF. The CDR3 DNA reads TGCAGTGCTAGCCTCTCGCGAGGAGGGGGCATTAGCAATCAGCCCCAGCATTTT.

The V and J genes are TRBV11-2 and TRBJ2-3; D is possibly TRBD2 (5 bases). CDR1 and CDR2 (germline): SGHAT, FQNNGV. V was pared by 4 bases and J by 6 bases, with 17 bases between. The CDR3 is 15 residues long. As DNA, the CDR3 is TGTGCCAGCAGCTCGGGGTTTCCCTCCGCTGATACGCAGTATTTT. It codes for CASSSGFPSADTQYF.

The rearrangement uses TRBV27 and TRBJ2-4; 9 nucleotides line up with TRBD2. Germline assignment: CDR1 MNHEY and CDR2 SMNVEV (reference sequence). The ends lost 4 bases at V and 7 bases at J; junction bases unmatched: 14. The CDR3 has 17 amino acids. The CDR3, as DNA: TGTGCCAGCAGTTCCCTTCAGCTTAGCGGGGGAAGTAACATTCAGTACTTC. Translation: CASSSLQLSGGSNIQYF.

This clonotype has a handful of counts. The chain joins TRBV6-2 or TRBV6-3 to TRBJ2-7; tentative D call: TRBD2 (6 bases). The CDR3 has 15 amino acids. With 3 bases removed from V and 6 bases from J, the gap between germline ends came to 18 bases. Germline V CDR1 and CDR2: MNHEY, SVGEGT. CDR3 sequence: CASSYAGTSKGEQYV. The CDR3 nucleotides read TGTGCCAGCAGTTATGCCGGGACTTCCAAGGGCGAGCAGTACGTC.

The V gene is TRBV10-3, the J gene TRBJ1-1; tentatively, D is TRBD1 (5 bases). This CDR3 spans 13 amino acids. Germline V CDR1 and CDR2: ENHRY, SYGVKD. V lost 7 bases and J lost 3, with 12 bases in between. The CDR3 is CAINRDRDTEAFF. Written as DNA, the CDR3 is TGTGCCATCAACCGGGACCGGGACACTGAAGCTTTCTTT.

A few counts support this clonotype. Compared with germline, one end of the junction differs, possibly owing to a read error. The chain links TRBV28 to TRBJ1-2; D uncertain. The CDR3 runs 13 residues. In germline, CDR1 is MDHEN, CDR2 SYDVKM. The CDR3 region has the DNA TGTGCCAGCAGGGCCCCAAGTAACCATGGCTACACCTTC. It is translated as CASRAPSNHGYTF.

This clonotype was seen at least ten times. The chain joins TRBV4-2 to TRBJ2-3; D gene ambiguous. Trimming took off 0 bases at V and 4 bases at J, with 11 bases between the two ends. Per the germline V gene, CDR1 is LGHNA and CDR2 is YNFKEQ. The CDR3 spans 15 residues. The CDR3 DNA reads TGTGCCAGCAGCCAAGAAGGAGTTAGGGCAGATACGCAGTATTTT. Translation gives CASSQEGVRADTQYF.

This chain connects TRBV5-1 to TRBJ2-2; no firm D call. V lost 5 bases to trimming and J lost 1 base, with 3 bases between them. Germline loops: CDR1 SGHRS, CDR2 YFSETQ. CDR3 size: 12 residues. CDR3 in DNA: TGCGCCAGCAGAGGGAACACCGGGGAGCTGTTTTTT. Protein product: CASRGNTGELFF.

This clonotype was seen more than once but under ten times. J is TRBJ2-3 and V is TRBV7-6; 10 positions match TRBD2. The CDR3 covers 15 residues. V was clipped by 3 bases and J by 7 bases; unmatched bases: 7. CDR1 and CDR2 from the germline V gene are SGHVS and FNYEAQ. This chain's CDR3 is CASSFSAGGPNTQYF. Here the CDR3 DNA reads TGTGCCAGCAGCTTTTCAGCGGGGGGGCCAAATACGCAGTATTTT.

This clonotype was detected a few times. This CDR3 is CASSLVGGEQAFF. The CDR3, as DNA: TGTGCCAGCAGCCTAGTAGGGGGGGAGCAGGCTTTCTTT. The chain uses TRBV7-2 and TRBJ1-1, with D maybe TRBD1 (6 bases). This CDR3 has 13 amino acids. Germline assignment: CDR1 SGHTA and CDR2 FQGNSA. Trimming took off 5 bases at V and 11 bases at J, with 18 bases between the two ends. Full variable domain (missing parts from reference TRBV7-2 and TRBJ1-1): GAGVSQSPSNKVTEKGKDVELRCDPISGHTALYWYRQSLGQGLEFLIYFQGNSAPDKSGLPSDRFSAERTGGSVSTLTIQRTQQEDSAVYLCASSLVGGEQAFFGQGTRLTVV.

This clonotype has more than one count but fewer than ten. V usage is TRBV5-1 and J usage is TRBJ2-7, with TRBD1 identical over 10 bases. The germline V gene encodes CDR1 SGHRS and CDR2 YFSETQ. The V gene end was trimmed by 2 bases and the J gene end by 5 bases; junction bases not matched to a gene: 7. The CDR3 consists of 15 residues. The CDR3 DNA reads as TGCGCCAGCAGCTTTTCCGGGACAGGGGCTAACGAGCAGTACTTC. It codes for CASSFSGTGANEQYF.

This clonotype turned up a few times. This chain joins TRBV5-1 and TRBJ2-2; D may correspond to TRBD1 or TRBD2 (5 bases each). Germline loops: CDR1 SGHRS, CDR2 YFSETQ. Trimming removed 0 bases at V and 5 bases at J, with 8 bases between. This CDR3 region has 14 residues. CDR3 protein: CASSLGGETGELFF. In nucleotides, the CDR3 is TGCGCCAGCAGCTTGGGAGGGGAAACCGGGGAGCTGTTTTTT. Using reference TRBV5-1 and TRBJ2-2 for the parts outside the CDR3, the full variable domain is KAGVTQTPRYLIKTRGQQVTLSCSPISGHRSVSWYQQTPGQGLQFLFEYFSETQRNKGNFPGRFSGRQFSNSRSEMNVSTLELGDSALYLCASSLGGETGELFFGEGSRLTVL.

This clonotype was seen a handful of times. This chain uses TRBV5-1 with TRBJ2-7; the D gene is possibly TRBD1 (5 bases). Trimming took 1 base from V and 5 from J, leaving 7 bases between them. Germline assignment: CDR1 SGHRS and CDR2 YFSETQ. The CDR3 runs to 12 residues. The chain's CDR3 is CASSLQGDEQYV. The DNA of the CDR3 is TGCGCCAGCAGCTTGCAGGGTGACGAGCAGTACGTC.

The chain combines TRBV12-5 with TRBJ2-1; D uncertain. Germline CDR1 LGHNT, CDR2 FRNRAP. The CDR3 contains 12 residues. The V end lost 5 bases, the J end lost 10 bases, and 12 bases lay between the germline ends. The CDR3 region is CASGPSSGEQFF. CDR3 bases: TGTGCTAGTGGTCCTTCCTCTGGGGAGCAGTTCTTC.

The chain links TRBV6-5 to TRBJ1-5; D call uncertain. Germline CDR1 MNHEY, CDR2 SVGAGI. The CDR3 has 15 amino acids. V was pared by 0 bases and J by 3 bases, with 9 bases between. CDR3 region: CASSYSSGFNQPQHF. The CDR3 nucleotides are TGTGCCAGCAGTTACTCGAGTGGATTCAATCAGCCCCAGCATTTT.

This rearrangement joins TRBV11-2 to TRBJ2-3, with D perhaps being TRBD1 or TRBD2 (6 bases each). Germline assignment: CDR1 SGHAT and CDR2 FQNNGV. CDR3 length: 14 residues. V lost 5 bases to trimming and J lost 6 bases, with 15 bases between them. CDR3 region: CASSPLRGRDTQYF. The CDR3 nucleotides read TGTGCCAGCAGCCCACTCCGGGGGCGGGATACGCAGTATTTT.

This clonotype has just a few counts. The chain has TRBV18 and TRBJ2-5, with D tentatively TRBD2 (5 bases). The germline CDR1 and CDR2 sequences are KGHSH and LQKENI. This CDR3 comprises 14 residues. With 2 bases removed from V and 4 bases from J, the gap between germline ends came to 11 bases. CDR3 DNA sequence: TGTGCCAGCTCACCAAAAGGAGGTGGAGAGACCCAGTACTTC. This gives the protein CASSPKGGGETQYF.

This clonotype showed up many times. The chain combines TRBV20-1 with TRBJ1-1; no clear D gene. V shed 3 bases and J shed 1 base, with 9 bases lying between them. Germline values: CDR1 DFQATT, CDR2 SNEGSKA (reference sequence). The CDR3 extends over 13 amino acids. The CDR3 DNA follows: TGCAGTGCTAGTTGGTTCCAGAACACTGAAGCTTTCTTT. Residues: CSASWFQNTEAFF.

Only a few counts were recorded for this clonotype. CDR3 DNA: TGTGCCAGCAGAATGACAGGGAGCACAGATACGCAGTATTTT. The encoded protein is CASRMTGSTDTQYF. The rearrangement links TRBV2 to TRBJ2-3; TRBD1 matches 7 bases. The V gene end was trimmed by 6 bases and the J gene end by 0 bases; junction bases not matched to a gene: 3. The germline CDR1 and CDR2 sequences are SNHLY and FYNNEI. The CDR3 is made up of 14 amino acids.

The chain couples TRBV5-6 to TRBJ2-7; D gene uncertain. The CDR3 sequence is 11 residues long. V lost 3 bases and J lost 3, with 4 bases in between. The germline gives CDR1 SGHDT, CDR2 YYEEEE. This CDR3 is CASSSNYEQYF. The DNA for the CDR3 is TGTGCCAGCAGCTCCAACTACGAGCAGTACTTC.